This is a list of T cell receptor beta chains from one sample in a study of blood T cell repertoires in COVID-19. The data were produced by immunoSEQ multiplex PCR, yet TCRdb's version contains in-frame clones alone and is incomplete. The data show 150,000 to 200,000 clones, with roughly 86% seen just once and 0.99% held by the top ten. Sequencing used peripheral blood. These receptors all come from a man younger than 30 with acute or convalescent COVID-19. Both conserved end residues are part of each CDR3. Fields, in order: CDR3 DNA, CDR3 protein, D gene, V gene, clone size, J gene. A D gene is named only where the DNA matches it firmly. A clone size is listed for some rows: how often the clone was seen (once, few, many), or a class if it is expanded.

TGCAGCGTCGGGCTCTGGACAGGGTCGAACACCGGGGAGCTGTTTTTT | CSVGLWTGSNTGELFF | TRBD1 | TRBV29-1 | once | TRBJ2-2
TGTGCCAGCAGTTTGGAGACTAGTGACAATGAGCAGTTCTTC | CASSLETSDNEQFF | . | TRBV28 | . | TRBJ2-1
TGTGCCAGCAGCTCCCAGGGAGGCACTGAAGCTTTCTTT | CASSSQGGTEAFF | . | TRBV11-1 | . | TRBJ1-1
TGCGCCAGCAGCGGTGGGGGGAGCTCCTATAATTCACCCCTCCACTTT | CASSGGGSSYNSPLHF | . | TRBV5-1 | . | TRBJ1-6
TGTGCCAGCAGCGAGAGTAATTCACCCCTCCACTTT | CASSESNSPLHF | . | TRBV7-6 | . | TRBJ1-6
TGTGCCAGCAGCCTTCAAGGGACTAGGAACACCGGGGAGCTGTTTTTT | CASSLQGTRNTGELFF | TRBD2 | TRBV7-9 | . | TRBJ2-2
TGTGCCAGCAGCTTAGAAGGTGGTCGGGACACGATAAATTCACCCCTCCACTTT | CASSLEGGRDTINSPLHF | . | TRBV7-2 | . | TRBJ1-6
TGTGCCAGCATCAAGACGACGGGAAACACTGAAGCTTTCTTT | CASIKTTGNTEAFF | . | TRBV28 | once | TRBJ1-1
TGTGCCAGCAGCCACGTTGCGGGGGGTCGGGAGACCCAGTACTTC | CASSHVAGGRETQYF | TRBD2 | TRBV14 | . | TRBJ2-5
TGCGCCAGCAGCTTGGGTAGCGGGGGATTAGATACGCAGTATTTT | CASSLGSGGLDTQYF | TRBD2 | TRBV5-1 | . | TRBJ2-3
TGTGCCAGCAGTGAATTGGTGGGACAGGGCCCTGGGCCCCTCCACTTT | CASSELVGQGPGPLHF | TRBD1 | TRBV6-1 | . | TRBJ1-6
TGCAGTGCGACAGGGGAGGATGGCTACACCTTC | CSATGEDGYTF | TRBD1 | TRBV20-1 | . | TRBJ1-2
TGTGCCAGCAGCTCCCGACTAGCTGCAGAGGGCAATGAGCAGTTCTTC | CASSSRLAAEGNEQFF | TRBD2 | TRBV11-2 | . | TRBJ2-1
TGTGCCAGCAGCTTGGAACGGAGTTCTAACTATGGCTACACCTTC | CASSLERSSNYGYTF | . | TRBV7-2 | . | TRBJ1-2
TGTGCCAGCAGCTACGAAAGGGGCAACACTGAAGCTTTCTTT | CASSYERGNTEAFF | . | TRBV5-4 | . | TRBJ1-1
TGTGCCAGCAGACGGGGGGGAGTTAACTATGGCTACACCTTC | CASRRGGVNYGYTF | . | TRBV7-9 | . | TRBJ1-2
TGTGCCAGCAGTTACACAGGGGGCTCCAATCAGCCCCAGCATTTT | CASSYTGGSNQPQHF | TRBD1 | TRBV6-6 | . | TRBJ1-5
TGTGCCAGCAGTTACAGGGGGCGGAGGTATACTGAAGCTTTCTTT | CASSYRGRRYTEAFF | TRBD1 | TRBV6-5 | . | TRBJ1-1
TGTGCCAGCAGTGAAACGGCGGGGGGGCAAGAGACCCAGTACTTC | CASSETAGGQETQYF | TRBD2 | TRBV6-1 | . | TRBJ2-5
TGTGCCAGCAGTGTCGGGGGAATAGACTATGGCTACACCTTC | CASSVGGIDYGYTF | . | TRBV2 | . | TRBJ1-2
TGTGCCAGTAGTACCTTCCGGACAGAGCTGCTCTATGGCTACACCTTC | CASSTFRTELLYGYTF | . | TRBV19 | . | TRBJ1-2
TGTGCCAACTTGGACAGGGAAGGGTCAGATACGCAGTATTTT | CANLDREGSDTQYF | TRBD1 | TRBV19 | . | TRBJ2-3
TGTGCCACCAGGGCGGGAGGGGGGAACACTGAAGCTTTCTTT | CATRAGGGNTEAFF | . | TRBV24-1 | . | TRBJ1-1
TGTGCCAGCAGCTTGGTGGCGGCATTATACAATGAGCAGTTCTTC | CASSLVAALYNEQFF | . | TRBV5-6 | . | TRBJ2-1
TGTGCCAGTAGTAACCCAGGGGGCACAGATACGCAGTATTTT | CASSNPGGTDTQYF | . | TRBV19 | . | TRBJ2-3
TGTGCCAGTAGTATTGGACAAGCTGGCTACACCTTC | CASSIGQAGYTF | . | TRBV19 | . | TRBJ1-2
TGTGCCAGCAGTGAAGCTAGCGGGTGGTCCTACGAGCAGTACTTC | CASSEASGWSYEQYF | TRBD2 | TRBV2 | . | TRBJ2-7
TGTGCCAGCAGATCCCTACAGAACTATGGCTACACCTTC | CASRSLQNYGYTF | . | TRBV28 | . | TRBJ1-2
TGTGCCAGTAGGTCCGGGACAGGGGGAGACAATGAGCAGTTCTTC | CASRSGTGGDNEQFF | TRBD1 | TRBV19 | . | TRBJ2-1
TGTGCCTGGGATGGGGACAAATATTCCTACGAGCAGTACTTC | CAWDGDKYSYEQYF | . | TRBV30 | . | TRBJ2-7
TGTGCCAGCAGTTCCCTGGCCAGTCCCAATGAGCAGTTCTTC | CASSSLASPNEQFF | . | TRBV11-3 | . | TRBJ2-1
TGCGCCAGCGGGGGAGGGGATGCCAATCAGCCCCAGCATTTT | CASGGGDANQPQHF | . | TRBV10-1 | . | TRBJ1-5
TGTGCCAGCAGCGTAGTACCCGCGGGAAGGGACTATGGCTACACCTTC | CASSVVPAGRDYGYTF | . | TRBV9 | once | TRBJ1-2
TGTGCCAGCTCACCGCGACAGGGCTACGAGCAGTACTTC | CASSPRQGYEQYF | TRBD1 | TRBV18 | once | TRBJ2-7
TGTGCCATCAGCCCGGGACAGGGATCGGGAAACACCATATATTTT | CAISPGQGSGNTIYF | TRBD1 | TRBV10-3 | . | TRBJ1-3
TGTGCCAGCAGCGTAGAGGCAGCGGGGAATACCCTCCGCACAGATACGCAGTATTTT | CASSVEAAGNTLRTDTQYF | TRBD2 | TRBV9 | . | TRBJ2-3
TGTGCCAGCAGTGAATGGGCCTCGAGCACCGGGGAGCTGTTTTTT | CASSEWASSTGELFF | . | TRBV25-1 | . | TRBJ2-2
TGTGCCAGCAGCTCGAAGACAGGGGTGGACACCGGGGAGCTGTTTTTT | CASSSKTGVDTGELFF | TRBD1 | TRBV5-4 | . | TRBJ2-2
TGTGCCAGCAGTAGCGGGGGGTCGATCTACAATGAGCAGTTCTTC | CASSSGGSIYNEQFF | TRBD2 | TRBV5-4 | . | TRBJ2-1
TGTGCCAGCAGTTTCGTGGACAGGAATCAGCCCCAGCATTTT | CASSFVDRNQPQHF | TRBD1 | TRBV27 | . | TRBJ1-5
TGTGCCAGCAGCTTAGGACGGACTAGCACAGATACGCAGTATTTT | CASSLGRTSTDTQYF | . | TRBV5-8 | . | TRBJ2-3
TGTGCCAGCAGCTTAGGAGTAGGGGGCGGTCAGCCCCAGCATTTT | CASSLGVGGGQPQHF | TRBD1 | TRBV13 | . | TRBJ1-5
TGTGCCAGCAGCGACCTCGGGGGCACAGATACGCAGTATTTT | CASSDLGGTDTQYF | . | TRBV9 | . | TRBJ2-3
TGTGCCAGCAGTTTGTTACAGGATGAGCAGTTCTTC | CASSLLQDEQFF | . | TRBV12-3/TRBV12-4 | . | TRBJ2-1
TGTGCCATCAGTGACCCGGGGACAGGGGCCACAGATACGCAGTATTTT | CAISDPGTGATDTQYF | TRBD1 | TRBV10-3 | once | TRBJ2-3
TGCGCCAGCAGCCCAGGACAGGGAAAGAATTCACCCCTCCACTTT | CASSPGQGKNSPLHF | TRBD1 | TRBV10-2 | few | TRBJ1-6
TGTGCCAGTAGTACTTCGGACAGGCGGGAGCTGTTTTTT | CASSTSDRRELFF | TRBD1 | TRBV19 | . | TRBJ2-2
TGTGCCTGGAGAGCCGGGACAGGACGACAAGAGACCCAGTACTTC | CAWRAGTGRQETQYF | TRBD1 | TRBV30 | . | TRBJ2-5
TGTGCCAGCAGCCCGGAAGGGGGCGTCAGGGAGACCCAGTACTTC | CASSPEGGVRETQYF | TRBD1 | TRBV5-4 | . | TRBJ2-5
TGTGCCACCAGCAGAGATCGGGGAACTTACTATGGCTACACCTTC | CATSRDRGTYYGYTF | . | TRBV15 | . | TRBJ1-2
TGTGCCAGCAGCCCCGGGAAAATTCCAGGGGGGTATCAGCCCCAGCATTTT | CASSPGKIPGGYQPQHF | TRBD1 | TRBV3-1/TRBV3-2 | . | TRBJ1-5
TGTGCCAGCAGCTTAAGAACTAGCGGGGGGGGCGAGCAGTTCTTC | CASSLRTSGGGEQFF | TRBD2 | TRBV7-2 | . | TRBJ2-1
TGTGCCAGCAACGGGGGACAGGGAAGGAATCAGCCCCAGCATTTT | CASNGGQGRNQPQHF | TRBD1 | TRBV28 | . | TRBJ1-5
TGTGCCAGCAGGCGGACTAGCGGGGGGCCGGGGAATGAGCAGTTCTTC | CASRRTSGGPGNEQFF | TRBD2 | TRBV5-4 | . | TRBJ2-1
TGTGCCAGTAGTGAGACTCCGGGAGCGAACACTGAAGCTTTCTTT | CASSETPGANTEAFF | . | TRBV19 | . | TRBJ1-1